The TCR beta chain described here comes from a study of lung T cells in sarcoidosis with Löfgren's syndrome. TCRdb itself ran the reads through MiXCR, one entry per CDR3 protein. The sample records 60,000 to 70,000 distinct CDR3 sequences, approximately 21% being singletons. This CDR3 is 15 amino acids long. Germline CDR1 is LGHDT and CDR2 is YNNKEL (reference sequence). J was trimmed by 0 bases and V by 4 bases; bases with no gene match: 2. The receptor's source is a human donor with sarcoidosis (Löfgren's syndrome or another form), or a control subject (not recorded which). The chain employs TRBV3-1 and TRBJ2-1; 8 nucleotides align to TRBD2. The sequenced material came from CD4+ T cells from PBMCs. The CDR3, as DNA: TGTGCCAGCAGCCGTCGGGGGGGCTCCTACAATGAGCAGTTCTTC. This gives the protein CASSRRGGSYNEQFF.